A single sample is the source of the 3 T cell receptor beta chains below, sequenced in a study of blood T cell repertoires in COVID-19. Clones were read by immunoSEQ multiplex PCR, and TCRdb kept only the in-frame ones, dropping some. The sample carries roughly 21,000 clones, 80% to 90% recorded once. The sequencing input was peripheral blood. The receptors shown here come from a woman of 80 years or more with active or convalescent COVID-19.

The chain has TRBV2 and TRBJ1-4, with 9 bases identical to TRBD1. CDR1 SNHLY and CDR2 FYNNEI come from the germline V gene. The CDR3 length is 16 residues. V shed 3 bases and J 8 bases; nucleotides not matched to a gene: 10. The CDR3 protein is CASSEEAGTGNEKLFF. DNA for the CDR3: TGTGCCAGCAGTGAGGAGGCCGGGACAGGGAACGAAAAACTGTTTTTT.

The chain employs TRBV5-1 and TRBJ2-1, with TRBD2 identical over 12 bases. Germline lookup yields CDR1 SGHRS and CDR2 YFSETQ. This CDR3 comprises 13 residues. The V gene end was trimmed by 6 bases and the J gene end by 7 bases; junction bases not matched to a gene: 2. The CDR3 DNA is TGCGCCAGCACTAGCGGGGGGGCAAATGAGCAGTTCTTC. Residues: CASTSGGANEQFF.

CDR3 amino acids: CASSLLPRTGDRTGELFF. The CDR3 DNA reads as TGTGCCAGCAGCTTATTACCAAGAACAGGGGATCGTACCGGGGAGCTGTTTTTT. The gene calls are TRBV7-8 and TRBJ2-2; 7 bases match TRBD1. J gave up 5 bases and V 2 bases, and 14 bases lay outside the gene matches. Germline values: CDR1 SGHVS, CDR2 FQNEAQ. The length of the CDR3 is 18 residues. The whole variable domain, remainder taken from reference TRBV7-8 and TRBJ2-2, is GAGVSQSPRYKVAKRGQDVALRCDPISGHVSLFWYQQALGQGPEFLTYFQNEAQLDKSGLPSDRFFAERPEGSVSTLKIQRTQQEDSAVYLCASSLLPRTGDRTGELFFGEGSRLTVL.